Following are 2 T cell receptor beta chains from one sample sequenced in a study of T-cell reconstitution after alpha-beta-depleted transplantation in children. Preparation of the TCRbeta library involved a method that used unique molecular identifiers. From the PCR reads, TCRdb called clonotypes with MiXCR, one entry per CDR3 protein. Of 500,000 to 600,000 distinct CDR3 sequences in the sample, around 16% are singletons; the top ten hold 2.5% to 3.5%. The sample in question was PBMCs from the stem cell graft donor, obtained from the stem cell graft. The receptors were gathered from a human donor who donated a stem cell graft to a child with acute lymphoblastic leukemia.

For this clonotype: A junction end diverges from the germline sequence, so it may reflect a read error. This rearrangement joins TRBV7-6 to TRBJ1-3, with D perhaps TRBD1 (6 bases). CDR3 length: 17 amino acids. Germline V gives CDR1 SGHVS, CDR2 FNYEAQ. The CDR3 sequence: CASSLVRGAFSGHTIYF. The CDR3 bases are TGTGCCAGCAGCTTAGTAAGGGGGGCGTTCTCTGGACACACCATATATTTT.

This clonotype was recorded a few times. The chain couples TRBV5-1 to TRBJ2-7; D gene ambiguous. The CDR3 length is 14 residues. V lost 1 base, J lost 3 bases, and 11 bases lay in between. CDR1 and CDR2 from the germline V gene are SGHRS and YFSETQ. CDR3 sequence: CASSLLGPDYEQYF. CDR3 nucleotide sequence: TGCGCCAGCAGCTTGCTGGGTCCGGACTACGAGCAGTACTTC.